This TCR beta chain is from a study of T-cell reconstitution after alpha-beta-depleted transplantation in children. Study-wide points: It was newly produced T cells that mostly accounted for T-cell counts and diversity one year after transplant. Alpha-beta T cells about two months after transplant reportedly derived from several hundred expanded graft clones. From surviving recipient T cells and thymic progenitors came the high day-60 TCRbeta diversity observed in some patients.

TCRbeta library construction was performed incorporating unique molecular identifiers. TCRdb redid the calling of the PCR reads with MiXCR, one entry per CDR3 protein. The table lists about 510,000 distinct CDR3 sequences, 9.5% to 12% of them singletons, with around 15% in the top ten. This clonotype was recorded many times. The antigen is undetermined. The CDR3 spans 13 residues. Trimming took off 3 bases at V and 1 base at J, with 6 bases between the two ends. The germline V gene encodes CDR1 DFQATT and CDR2 SNEGSKA (reference sequence). The TCR comes from a female patient aged 2 to 10 who had a stem cell transplant for aplastic anemia, so the T cells may come from the graft donor. The input for sequencing was PBMCs, mostly from graft donor cells, taken 180 days after TCRalphabeta/CD19-depleted stem cell transplant. J is TRBJ2-2 and V is TRBV20-1; a weak D match, TRBD2 (5 bases). DNA of the CDR3: TGCAGTGCTAGCGGGATGAACACCGGGGAGCTGTTTTTT. Translated, it gives CSASGMNTGELFF.